This TCR beta chain came from a study of cytomegalovirus exposure and HLA in healthy donors. Study-wide findings and caveats: Rarity held for most TCR sequences, but there were some public TCRs that occurred in many donors.

Clones were read by immunoSEQ multiplex PCR, and TCRdb kept only the in-frame ones, dropping some. The repertoire holds 150,000 to 160,000 clones, with more than 70% as singletons. In regard to this clone: Its specificity is not known.

The germline V and J ends were trimmed by 3 bases and 6 bases, with 19 bases remaining between them. This CDR3 region has 16 residues. The V gene's germline CDR1 is LNHDA and CDR2 SQIVND (reference sequence). The chain carries TRBV19 and TRBJ2-3; D possibly corresponds to TRBD2 (5 bases). This sequence was found in a human donor in good health. Sequenced: PBMCs. CDR3 sequence: CASSIYSKSGFDTQYF. The CDR3 bases are TGTGCCAGTAGTATCTACTCTAAGTCGGGGTTCGATACGCAGTATTTT.